The clone carrying this T cell receptor beta chain appeared a single time. The CDR3 runs 16 residues. V was pared by 3 bases and J by 4 bases, with 17 bases between. Germline CDR1 and CDR2: SNHLY and FYNNEI. This sample was included in a study of technical replicates of blood from a handful of donors. Profiling relied on immunoSEQ multiplex PCR, and the TCRdb table lists in-frame clones only, not all of them. The sample consists of fewer than 100,000 clones, 89% of them appearing once. Source material: T cells isolated from PBMCs. The chain links TRBV2 to TRBJ2-3, with D possibly being TRBD1 (6 bases). This sequence originates from a human donor in good health. CDR3 protein: CASSDPGQLAPDTQYF. The CDR3 DNA is TGTGCCAGCAGTGACCCCGGACAGCTAGCCCCAGATACGCAGTATTTT.